This T cell receptor beta chain was identified in a study of cytomegalovirus exposure and HLA in healthy donors. Whole-study findings and limits: The productive fraction for most TCR beta V segments was about 87% or about 30% in an earlier analysis. Later examination showed HLA-associated TCR beta chains had greater clonal expansion than equally common others.

Despite likely unrecorded immune exposures, the donors were nominally healthy at the time of sampling. 60 Vbeta and 13 Jbeta primers were used in PCR. Some clones are missing from TCRdb's copy, which holds only in-frame ones; the method was immunoSEQ multiplex PCR. The data contain some 200,000 clones, approximately 80% of them singletons. This CDR3 is 14 amino acids long. With V trimmed by 2 bases and J by 3 bases, 2 bases remained unmatched. Germline lookup yields CDR1 ENHRY and CDR2 SYGVKD. Comments on this clone: Its antigen is not known.

Source material: PBMCs. V and J are TRBV10-3 and TRBJ2-7; 9 bases line up with TRBD1. The source of this sequence is a girl aged 5 to 17 in good health and CMV-seronegative. Here the CDR3 DNA reads TGTGCCATCAGTGAGCGGGGACAGGGCTACGAGCAGTACTTC. Amino acids: CAISERGQGYEQYF.